What follows are 28 T cell receptor beta chains derived from one specimen sequenced in a study of blood T cell repertoires in COVID-19. Method: immunoSEQ multiplex PCR; TCRdb's copy keeps in-frame clones and lacks some. Altogether more than 200,000 clones are present, roughly 80% being singletons, with the ten largest covering 4.2%. The sequenced material came from peripheral blood. The receptors come from a man aged 60 to 75 with acute or convalescent COVID-19.

The chain links TRBV25-1 to TRBJ2-5, with 8 bases matching TRBD2. The CDR3 is made up of 15 amino acids. Germline-derived CDR1 and CDR2 are MGHDK and SYGVNS. Losses at the gene ends were 3 bases for V and 5 bases for J; bases not matched to a gene: 8. CDR3 region: CASSDPRGGRETQYF. CDR3 bases: TGTGCCAGCAGTGATCCTCGGGGGGGGAGGGAGACCCAGTACTTC.

This rearrangement joins TRBV9 to TRBJ2-3; a weak D match, TRBD1 (6 bases). The CDR3 spans 16 residues. Germline assignment: CDR1 SGDLS and CDR2 YYNGEE. The V end lost 0 bases, the J end lost 4 bases, and 15 bases lay between the germline ends. The CDR3 is CASSVGTAVRSDTQYF. CDR3 DNA sequence: TGTGCCAGCAGCGTAGGGACAGCCGTCCGATCAGATACGCAGTATTTT.

V gene TRBV29-1 combines with J gene TRBJ2-5; TRBD1 matches 11 bases. CDR1 is SQVTM and CDR2 is ANQGSEA in the germline V gene. CDR3 length: 15 residues. Trimming at V came to 4 bases and at J to 3 bases, leaving 7 bases not matched to a gene. The CDR3, as DNA: TGCAGCGTTGGGCGGCGGACAGGGGGCGAAGAGACCCAGTACTTC. Translation gives CSVGRRTGGEETQYF. Complete variable domain (other parts from reference TRBV29-1 and TRBJ2-5): SAVISQKPSRDICQRGTSLTIQCQVDSQVTMMFWYRQQPGQSLTLIATANQGSEATYESGFVIDKFPISRPNLTFSTLTVSNMSPEDSSIYLCSVGRRTGGEETQYFGPGTRLLVL.

The chain couples TRBV15 to TRBJ2-1; D gene ambiguous. Germline loops: CDR1 LNHNV, CDR2 YYDKDF (reference sequence). The CDR3 is made up of 15 amino acids. V gave up 1 base and J gave up 1 base, with 8 bases separating them. CDR3 sequence (DNA): TGTGCCACCAGCAGAGTTCTTGTGTCCTACAATGAGCAGTTCTTC. This codes for CATSRVLVSYNEQFF.

This clone came up once. V usage is TRBV7-9 and J usage is TRBJ1-2; 7 positions match TRBD1. V lost 10 bases and J lost 2; bases outside the gene matches: 7. CDR1 and CDR2 (germline): SEHNR, FQNEAQ (reference sequence). The CDR3 loop spans 13 amino acids. This CDR3 is CATAGGQNYGYTF. The CDR3 nucleotides read TGTGCCACCGCCGGGGGACAGAACTATGGCTACACCTTC.

The table lists this clone with a count of one. The chain joins TRBV2 to TRBJ2-4; 8 positions match TRBD2. The CDR3 covers 14 residues. V lost 7 bases and J lost 7; bases outside the gene matches: 9. Germline CDR1 and CDR2: SNHLY and FYNNEI. This CDR3 reads CASTDGSSGNIQYF. DNA for the CDR3: TGTGCCAGCACCGACGGGTCTAGCGGGAACATTCAGTACTTC.

CDR3 coding DNA: TGTGCCAGCAGTTGGGGCAGGGGACGGGGCTACACCTTC. This sequence encodes CASSWGRGRGYTF. The V call is TRBV28, the J call TRBJ1-2, with a possible D match to TRBD1 (6 bases). This CDR3 is 13 amino acids long. Trimming took off 4 bases at V and 8 bases at J, with 14 bases between the two ends. CDR1 and CDR2 (germline): MDHEN, SYDVKM.

V gene TRBV29-1 combines with J gene TRBJ2-7; 7 nucleotides line up with TRBD1. Germline V CDR1 and CDR2: SQVTM, ANQGSEA. CDR3 size: 14 residues. With 0 bases clipped from V and 6 bases from J, the junction kept 8 bases outside the gene matches. CDR3 nucleotide sequence: TGCAGCGTTGAAGATGGTAGAGGGGGCCTCGAGCAGTACTTC. It specifies CSVEDGRGGLEQYF.

This rearrangement joins TRBV4-1 to TRBJ1-1; TRBD1 is a possible D gene (5 bases). Trimming took 0 bases from V and 7 from J, leaving 12 bases between them. The CDR3 has 14 residues. The V gene's germline CDR1 is MGHRA and CDR2 YSYEKL. The CDR3: CASSQDHRGGEAFF. CDR3 coding DNA: TGCGCCAGCAGCCAAGATCATCGGGGGGGTGAAGCTTTCTTT.

The rearrangement joins TRBV5-3 to TRBJ1-1; maybe TRBD1 (5 bases). TRBV5-3 is an ORF for which the function is uncertain. This CDR3 is built from 12 residues. Trimming left V 5 bases short and J 6 bases short, with 11 bases between. This CDR3 reads CARRPRGAEAFF. The CDR3 nucleotides read TGTGCCAGAAGGCCGCGGGGGGCTGAAGCTTTCTTT.

V and J are TRBV19 and TRBJ2-7; D gene uncertain. Looked up from germline, CDR1 is LNHDA and CDR2 is SQIVND (reference sequence). The V end was cut by 6 bases, the J end by 2 bases, with 14 bases between. CDR3 length: 14 amino acids. CDR3 coding DNA: TGTGCCAGTAGCGGTCTGGCGGTTCCCTACGAGCAGTACTTC. The encoded protein is CASSGLAVPYEQYF. Full variable domain (remainder filled in from reference TRBV19 and TRBJ2-7): DGGITQSPKYLFRKEGQNVTLSCEQNLNHDAMYWYRQDPGQGLRLIYYSQIVNDFQKGDIAEGYSVSREKKESFPLTVTSAQKNPTAFYLCASSGLAVPYEQYFGPGTRLTVT.

The rearrangement joins TRBV2 to TRBJ1-5; TRBD1 matches 7 bases. The CDR3 runs to 15 residues. V was pared by 6 bases and J by 5 bases, with 10 bases of the junction left unmatched. Germline V gene sequence: CDR1 SNHLY, CDR2 FYNNEI. The CDR3 here is CASRIRRDSHQPQHF. The CDR3 DNA sequence: TGTGCCAGCAGGATCCGCCGGGACAGTCATCAGCCCCAGCATTTT.

The chain joins TRBV15 to TRBJ1-2; D call uncertain. Germline V gene lookup returns CDR1 LNHNV and CDR2 YYDKDF (reference sequence). Trimming left V 5 bases short and J 0 bases short, with 10 bases between. CDR3 length equals 14 residues. CDR3 nucleotides: TGTGCCACCAGCGGCCTAGGCGCTAACTATGGCTACACCTTC. This sequence encodes CATSGLGANYGYTF.

This chain uses TRBV9 with TRBJ2-3; 9 bases line up with TRBD1. This CDR3 is 16 amino acids long. V was clipped by 6 bases and J by 4 bases; unmatched bases: 12. Germline-derived CDR1 and CDR2 are SGDLS and YYNGEE. The CDR3 protein is CASNEQGASLPDTQYF. In nucleotides, the CDR3 is TGTGCCAGCAACGAACAGGGGGCGTCTCTACCAGATACGCAGTATTTT.

Written as DNA, the CDR3 is TGTGCCAGTAGTTTTCGGGACACTTACAATGAGCAGTTCTTC. It specifies CASSFRDTYNEQFF. The chain has TRBV19 and TRBJ2-1; D is possibly TRBD1 (6 bases). The CDR3 loop spans 14 amino acids. V dropped 5 bases and J dropped 4 bases, with 12 bases sitting between them. Germline assignment: CDR1 LNHDA and CDR2 SQIVND (reference sequence). Complete variable domain (other parts from reference TRBV19 and TRBJ2-1): DGGITQSPKYLFRKEGQNVTLSCEQNLNHDAMYWYRQDPGQGLRLIYYSQIVNDFQKGDIAEGYSVSREKKESFPLTVTSAQKNPTAFYLCASSFRDTYNEQFFGPGTRLTVL.

V is TRBV9 and J is TRBJ1-2; 10 nucleotides line up with TRBD1. With V trimmed by 3 bases and J by 2 bases, 4 bases remained unmatched. The germline gives CDR1 SGDLS, CDR2 YYNGEE. The CDR3 covers 15 residues. Written as DNA, the CDR3 is TGTGCCAGCAGCGAGGAGACAGGGGGCAACTATGGCTACACCTTC. This encodes CASSEETGGNYGYTF.

The J gene is TRBJ1-6, the V gene TRBV7-2; unclear D gene. CDR3 length: 17 amino acids. The germline V gene has CDR1 SGHTA and CDR2 FQGNSA. The V end was cut by 0 bases, the J end by 3 bases, with 12 bases between. The CDR3 DNA is TGTGCCAGCAGCTTAGCGGCAGGACTTCTCTATAATTCACCCCTCCACTTT. Its protein product is CASSLAAGLLYNSPLHF.

The rearrangement uses TRBV3-1 (or the pseudogene TRBV3-2) and TRBJ2-2, with D uncertain. This CDR3 region has 14 residues. The V and J ends lost 1 base and 7 bases respectively, with 10 bases between them. Germline lookup yields CDR1 LGHDT and CDR2 YNNKEL (reference sequence). The CDR3 loop reads CASSQVVSDGELFF. The CDR3 DNA reads TGTGCCAGCAGCCAAGTGGTTAGTGACGGGGAGCTGTTTTTT.

V is TRBV3-1 (or the pseudogene TRBV3-2) and J is TRBJ1-2, with 8 positions matching TRBD1. The V gene's germline CDR1 is LGHDT and CDR2 YNNKEL (reference sequence). This CDR3 contains 14 residues. The V and J ends lost 0 bases and 8 bases, in that order; junction bases with no gene match: 5. This chain's CDR3 is CASSQEGTGGGYTF. The CDR3 DNA is TGTGCCAGCAGCCAAGAAGGGACAGGAGGAGGCTACACCTTC.

This clone has a single count. The chain couples TRBV7-8 to TRBJ1-4; a possible D gene is TRBD1 (6 bases). CDR1 is SGHVS, CDR2 FQNEAQ, per germline. Between the trimmed V and J ends, which lost 3 bases and 7 bases, there was a span of 18 bases. This CDR3 contains 16 residues. DNA for the CDR3: TGTGCCAGCAGCTTTGCGCCCGAAGGGGGAGTTGAAAAACTGTTTTTT. This encodes CASSFAPEGGVEKLFF.

The genes are TRBV28 and TRBJ2-1; TRBD2 aligns across 9 bases. Per the germline V gene, CDR1 is MDHEN and CDR2 is SYDVKM. The CDR3 runs 14 residues. The J segment lost 7 bases and the V segment lost 6 bases, leaving 7 bases of the junction unmatched. Here the CDR3 DNA reads TGTGCCAGCAGCCCTCTCAGCGGGAGGAATGAGCAGTTCTTC. Its translation is CASSPLSGRNEQFF. The complete variable domain, with remaining parts taken from reference TRBV28 and TRBJ2-1, reads DVKVTQSSRYLVKRTGEKVFLECVQDMDHENMFWYRQDPGLGLRLIYFSYDVKMKEKGDIPEGYSVSREKKERFSLILESASTNQTSMYLCASSPLSGRNEQFFGPGTRLTVL.

This clone was picked up one time. Other nucleotide sequences from this sample produce the same CDR3. The CDR3 here is CASSLGQGNEKLFF. CDR3 bases: TGCGCCAGCAGCCTCGGACAGGGGAATGAAAAACTGTTTTTT. The rearrangement uses TRBV5-1 and TRBJ1-4; TRBD1 aligns across 9 bases. This CDR3 comprises 14 residues. Germline CDR1 is SGHRS and CDR2 is YFSETQ. J gave up 5 bases and V 4 bases, and 3 bases lay outside the gene matches.

The chain has TRBV7-2 and TRBJ2-7; 7 bases are shared with TRBD1. CDR1 and CDR2 from the germline V gene are SGHTA and FQGNSA. CDR3 size: 14 residues. V was pared by 6 bases and J by 3 bases, with 8 bases of the junction left unmatched. The CDR3 DNA is TGTGCCAGCAGGTCAGGGGGTTTTGGCTACGAGCAGTACTTC. As protein: CASRSGGFGYEQYF.

The CDR3 region is CASSRTGPYEQYF. In DNA form, the CDR3 reads TGCGCCAGCAGCCGGACAGGACCATACGAGCAGTACTTC. V is TRBV5-1 and J is TRBJ2-7, with 7 bases fitting TRBD1. The CDR3 totals 13 residues. Trimming removed 4 bases from V and 4 bases from J; junction bases left unmatched: 5. Germline V gives CDR1 SGHRS, CDR2 YFSETQ.

J is TRBJ2-7 and V is TRBV19, with D unresolved. The CDR3 sequence is 13 residues long. V gave up 3 bases and J gave up 1 base, with 7 bases separating them. Germline loops: CDR1 LNHDA, CDR2 SQIVND (reference sequence). In nucleotides, the CDR3 is TGTGCCAGTAGTATTGCCCAGTCCTACGAGCAGTACTTC. Amino acids: CASSIAQSYEQYF.

The gene calls are TRBV18 and TRBJ1-2; D uncertain. Between the trimmed V and J ends, which lost 5 bases and 4 bases, there was a span of 11 bases. The CDR3 contains 13 residues. The germline V gene has CDR1 KGHSH and CDR2 LQKENI. The CDR3 loop is CASSSVTTYGYTF. The CDR3 coding sequence is TGTGCCAGCTCATCGGTGACAACCTATGGCTACACCTTC. The variable domain in full, completed from reference TRBV18 and TRBJ1-2, reads NAGVMQNPRHLVRRRGQEARLRCSPMKGHSHVYWYRQLPEEGLKFMVYLQKENIIDESGMPKERFSAEFPKEGPSILRIQQVVRGDSAAYFCASSSVTTYGYTFGSGTRLTVV.

In this sample, this clone turned up a few times. The genes are TRBV2 and TRBJ1-5; D might be TRBD1 (6 bases). The V and J ends lost 7 bases and 6 bases respectively, with 19 bases between them. CDR1 is SNHLY and CDR2 is FYNNEI in the germline V gene. CDR3 length: 15 amino acids. The CDR3, as DNA: TGTGCCAGCATCGGACAGCCGACGGGATCTCAGCCCCAGCATTTT. It translates to CASIGQPTGSQPQHF.

The chain uses TRBV4-2 and TRBJ2-7, with 7 bases identical to TRBD2. J lost 0 bases, V lost 1 base, and 0 bases had no gene match. Germline V gives CDR1 LGHNA, CDR2 YNFKEQ. This CDR3 has 14 amino acids. CDR3 sequence: CASSQGDYSYEQYF. The CDR3 DNA reads TGTGCCAGCAGCCAAGGGGACTACTCCTACGAGCAGTACTTC.